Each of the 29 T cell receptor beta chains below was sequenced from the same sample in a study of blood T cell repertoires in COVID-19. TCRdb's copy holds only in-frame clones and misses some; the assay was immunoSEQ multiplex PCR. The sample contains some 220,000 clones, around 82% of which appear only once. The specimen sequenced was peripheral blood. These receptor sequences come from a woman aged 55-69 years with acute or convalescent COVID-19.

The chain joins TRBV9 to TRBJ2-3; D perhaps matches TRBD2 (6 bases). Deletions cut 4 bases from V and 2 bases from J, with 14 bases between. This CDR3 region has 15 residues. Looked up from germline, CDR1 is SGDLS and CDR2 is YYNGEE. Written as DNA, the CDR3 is TGTGCCAGCAGCCTACTAGCTCAGTTCACAGATACGCAGTATTTT. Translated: CASSLLAQFTDTQYF.

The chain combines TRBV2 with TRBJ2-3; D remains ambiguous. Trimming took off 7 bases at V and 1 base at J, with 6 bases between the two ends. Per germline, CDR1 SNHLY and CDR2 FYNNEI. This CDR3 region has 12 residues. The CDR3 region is CASMSGTDTQYF. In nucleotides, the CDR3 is TGTGCCAGCATGTCGGGCACAGATACGCAGTATTTT.

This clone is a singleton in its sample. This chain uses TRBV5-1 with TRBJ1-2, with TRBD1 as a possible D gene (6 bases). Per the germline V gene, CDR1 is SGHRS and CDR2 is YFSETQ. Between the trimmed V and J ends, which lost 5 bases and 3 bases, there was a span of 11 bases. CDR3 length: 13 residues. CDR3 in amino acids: CASRNRVDYGYTF. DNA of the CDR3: TGCGCCAGCAGGAACAGGGTGGACTATGGCTACACCTTC.

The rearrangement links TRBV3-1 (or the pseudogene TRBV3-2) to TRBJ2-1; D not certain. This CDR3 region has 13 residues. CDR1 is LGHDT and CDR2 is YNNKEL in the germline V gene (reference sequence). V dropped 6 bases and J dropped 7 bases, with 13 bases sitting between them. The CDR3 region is CASSNKVGNEQFF. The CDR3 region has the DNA TGTGCCAGCAGTAACAAGGTCGGGAATGAGCAGTTCTTC.

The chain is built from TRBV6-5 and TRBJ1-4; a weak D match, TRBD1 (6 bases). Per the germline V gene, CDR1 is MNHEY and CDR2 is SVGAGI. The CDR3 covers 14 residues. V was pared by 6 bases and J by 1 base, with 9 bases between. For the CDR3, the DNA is TGTGCCAGCAGGCTCAGGGGAACTAATGAAAAACTGTTTTTT. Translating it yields CASRLRGTNEKLFF.

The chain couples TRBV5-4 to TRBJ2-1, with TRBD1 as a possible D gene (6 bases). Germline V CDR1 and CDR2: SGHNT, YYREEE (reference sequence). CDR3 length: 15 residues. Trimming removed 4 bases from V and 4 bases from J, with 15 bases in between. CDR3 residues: CASSRDINDYNEQFF. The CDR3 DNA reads TGTGCCAGCAGCAGGGACATCAACGATTACAATGAGCAGTTCTTC.

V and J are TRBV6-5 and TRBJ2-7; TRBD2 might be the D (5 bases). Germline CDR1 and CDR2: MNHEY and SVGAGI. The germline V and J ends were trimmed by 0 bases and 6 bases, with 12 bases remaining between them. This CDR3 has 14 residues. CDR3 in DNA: TGTGCCAGCAGTTACTCACCCACTAGGACCGAGCAGTACTTC. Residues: CASSYSPTRTEQYF.

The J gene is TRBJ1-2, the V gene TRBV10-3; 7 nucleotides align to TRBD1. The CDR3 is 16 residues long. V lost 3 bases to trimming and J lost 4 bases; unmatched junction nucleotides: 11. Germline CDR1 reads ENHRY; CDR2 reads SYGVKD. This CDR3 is CAISDLTGFNGYGYTF. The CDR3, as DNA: TGTGCCATCAGTGATTTGACAGGGTTTAATGGCTATGGCTACACCTTC.

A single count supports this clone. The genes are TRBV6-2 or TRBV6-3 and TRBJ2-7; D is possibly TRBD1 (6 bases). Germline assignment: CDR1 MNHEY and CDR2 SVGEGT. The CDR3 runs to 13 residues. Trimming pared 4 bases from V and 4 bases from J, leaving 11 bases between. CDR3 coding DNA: TGTGCCAGCAGTTCAGACAGGTTATACGAGCAGTACTTC. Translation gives CASSSDRLYEQYF.

CDR3 loop: CASSLEGQGAGNTIYF. In DNA form, the CDR3 reads TGCGCCAGCAGCTTGGAGGGACAGGGGGCTGGAAACACCATATATTTT. This rearrangement joins TRBV5-1 to TRBJ1-3; 11 nucleotides agree with TRBD1. Per germline, CDR1 SGHRS and CDR2 YFSETQ. The junction had 1 base not matched to a gene; V was cut back by 0 bases and J by 2 bases. The CDR3 has 16 residues.

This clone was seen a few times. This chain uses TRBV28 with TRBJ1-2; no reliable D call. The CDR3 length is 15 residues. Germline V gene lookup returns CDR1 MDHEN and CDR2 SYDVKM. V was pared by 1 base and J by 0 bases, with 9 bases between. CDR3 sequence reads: CASSLSTPPNYGYTF. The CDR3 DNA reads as TGTGCCAGCAGTTTATCAACACCTCCTAACTATGGCTACACCTTC.

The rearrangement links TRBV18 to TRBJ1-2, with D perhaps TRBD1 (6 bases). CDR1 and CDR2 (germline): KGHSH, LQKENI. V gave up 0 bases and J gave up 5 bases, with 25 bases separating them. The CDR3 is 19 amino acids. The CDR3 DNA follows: TGTGCCAGCTCACCACCCCTACACTCCGGCAGGGGTTCGGGATATGGCTACACCTTC. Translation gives CASSPPLHSGRGSGYGYTF.

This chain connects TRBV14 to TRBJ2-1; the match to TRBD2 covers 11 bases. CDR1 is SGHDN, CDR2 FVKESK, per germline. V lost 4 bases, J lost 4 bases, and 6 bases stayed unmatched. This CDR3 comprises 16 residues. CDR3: CASSLLTSGAYNEQFF. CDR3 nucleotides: TGTGCCAGCAGCCTGCTGACTAGCGGGGCTTACAATGAGCAGTTCTTC.

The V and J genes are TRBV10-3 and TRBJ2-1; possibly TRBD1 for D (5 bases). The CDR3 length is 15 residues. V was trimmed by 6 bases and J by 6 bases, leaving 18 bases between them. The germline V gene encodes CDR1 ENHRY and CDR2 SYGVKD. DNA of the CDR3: TGTGCCATCAGCCGCCTCCAGGGTGGGATCAATGAGCAGTTCTTC. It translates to CAISRLQGGINEQFF.

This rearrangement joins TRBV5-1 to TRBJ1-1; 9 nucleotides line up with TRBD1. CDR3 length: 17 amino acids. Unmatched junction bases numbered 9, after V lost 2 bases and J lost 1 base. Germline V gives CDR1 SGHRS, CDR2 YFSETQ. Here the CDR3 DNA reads TGCGCCAGCAGCTTAGCTTTTGGGACAGGGACGAACACTGAAGCTTTCTTT. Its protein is CASSLAFGTGTNTEAFF.

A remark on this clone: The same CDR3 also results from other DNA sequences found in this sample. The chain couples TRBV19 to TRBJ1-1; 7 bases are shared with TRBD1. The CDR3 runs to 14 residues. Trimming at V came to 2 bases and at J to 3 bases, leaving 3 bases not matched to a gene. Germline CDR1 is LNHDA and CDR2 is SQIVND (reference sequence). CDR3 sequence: CASSIRDRDTEAFF. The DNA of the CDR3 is TGTGCCAGTAGTATAAGAGACAGGGACACTGAAGCTTTCTTT.

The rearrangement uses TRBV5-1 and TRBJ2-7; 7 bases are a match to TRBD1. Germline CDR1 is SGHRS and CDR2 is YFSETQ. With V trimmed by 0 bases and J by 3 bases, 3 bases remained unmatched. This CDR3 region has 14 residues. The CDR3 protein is CASSLGAGGYEQYF. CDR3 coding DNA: TGCGCCAGCAGCTTGGGAGCAGGGGGCTACGAGCAGTACTTC.

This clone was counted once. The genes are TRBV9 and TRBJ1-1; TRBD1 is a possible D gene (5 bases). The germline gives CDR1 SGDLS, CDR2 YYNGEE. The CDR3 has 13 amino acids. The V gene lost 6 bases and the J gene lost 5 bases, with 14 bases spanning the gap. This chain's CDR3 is CASNTLGGTEAFF. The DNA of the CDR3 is TGTGCCAGCAACACCTTGGGGGGAACTGAAGCTTTCTTT.

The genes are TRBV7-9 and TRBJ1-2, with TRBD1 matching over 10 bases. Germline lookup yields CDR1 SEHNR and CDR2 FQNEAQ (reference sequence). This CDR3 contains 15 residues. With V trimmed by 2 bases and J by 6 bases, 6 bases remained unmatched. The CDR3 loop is CASSLIVGQGNGYTF. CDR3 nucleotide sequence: TGTGCCAGCAGCTTAATAGTGGGACAGGGGAATGGCTACACCTTC.

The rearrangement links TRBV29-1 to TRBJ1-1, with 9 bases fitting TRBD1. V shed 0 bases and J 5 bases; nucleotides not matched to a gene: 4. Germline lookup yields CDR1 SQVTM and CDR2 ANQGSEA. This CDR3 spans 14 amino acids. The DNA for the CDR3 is TGCAGCGTTGAAGAGGGACAGGGATGGACTGAAGCTTTCTTT. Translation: CSVEEGQGWTEAFF.

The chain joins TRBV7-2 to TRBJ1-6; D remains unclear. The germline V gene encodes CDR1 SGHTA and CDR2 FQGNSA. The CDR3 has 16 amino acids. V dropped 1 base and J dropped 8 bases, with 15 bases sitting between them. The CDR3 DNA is TGTGCCAGCAGCTTAGGTTCCGGGAGGATCGATTCACCCCTCCACTTT. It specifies CASSLGSGRIDSPLHF.

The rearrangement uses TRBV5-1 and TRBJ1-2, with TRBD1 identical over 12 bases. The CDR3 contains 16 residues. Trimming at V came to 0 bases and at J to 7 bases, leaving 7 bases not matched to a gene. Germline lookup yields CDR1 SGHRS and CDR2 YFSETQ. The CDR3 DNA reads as TGCGCCAGCAGCTTGGAACCGGGACAGGGGGCGTCTGGCTACACCTTC. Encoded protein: CASSLEPGQGASGYTF.

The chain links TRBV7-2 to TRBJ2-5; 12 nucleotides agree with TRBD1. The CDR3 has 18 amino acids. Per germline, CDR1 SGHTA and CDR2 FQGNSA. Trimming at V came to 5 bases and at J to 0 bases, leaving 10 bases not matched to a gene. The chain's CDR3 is CASSPGQGARAYQETQYF. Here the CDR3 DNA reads TGTGCCAGCAGCCCGGGACAGGGGGCGAGGGCATACCAAGAGACCCAGTACTTC.

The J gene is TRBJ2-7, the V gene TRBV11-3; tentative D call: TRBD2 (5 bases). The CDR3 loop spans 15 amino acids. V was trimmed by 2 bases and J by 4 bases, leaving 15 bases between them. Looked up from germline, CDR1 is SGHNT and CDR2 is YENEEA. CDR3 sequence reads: CASSLNWGEAYEQYF. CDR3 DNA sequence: TGTGCCAGCAGCTTAAACTGGGGAGAGGCTTACGAGCAGTACTTC.

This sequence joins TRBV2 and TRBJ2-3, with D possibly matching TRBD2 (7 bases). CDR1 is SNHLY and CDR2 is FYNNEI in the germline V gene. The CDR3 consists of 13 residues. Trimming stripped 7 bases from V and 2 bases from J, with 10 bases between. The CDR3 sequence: CASTRGATDTQYF. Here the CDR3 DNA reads TGTGCCAGCACACGGGGGGCCACAGATACGCAGTATTTT.

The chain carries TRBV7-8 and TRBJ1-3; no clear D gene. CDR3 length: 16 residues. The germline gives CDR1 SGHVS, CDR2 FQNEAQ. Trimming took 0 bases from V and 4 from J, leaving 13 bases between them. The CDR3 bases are TGTGCCAGCAGCTTAGCCGGAGGGCTAGGGGGAAACACCATATATTTT. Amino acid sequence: CASSLAGGLGGNTIYF.

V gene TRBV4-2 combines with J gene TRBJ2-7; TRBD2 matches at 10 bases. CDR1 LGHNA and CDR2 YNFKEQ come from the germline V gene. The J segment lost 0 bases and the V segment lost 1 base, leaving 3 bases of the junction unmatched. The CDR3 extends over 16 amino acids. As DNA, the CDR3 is TGTGCCAGCAGCCAAGGTAGCGGGGGGTCCTCCTACGAGCAGTACTTC. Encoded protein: CASSQGSGGSSYEQYF.

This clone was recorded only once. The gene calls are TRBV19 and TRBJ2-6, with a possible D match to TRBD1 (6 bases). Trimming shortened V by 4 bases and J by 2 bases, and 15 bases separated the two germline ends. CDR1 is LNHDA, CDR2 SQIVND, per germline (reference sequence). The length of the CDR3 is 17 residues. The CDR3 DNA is TGTGCCAGTAGTACCCCATTGAACAGGGCTGGGGCCAACGTCCTGACTTTC. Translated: CASSTPLNRAGANVLTF.

CDR3 region: CASSQMDRVSDEQYF. The DNA for the CDR3 is TGTGCCAGCAGCCAAATGGACAGGGTAAGCGACGAGCAGTACTTC. This chain joins TRBV4-2 and TRBJ2-7, with TRBD1 matching 8 bases. The germline V gene encodes CDR1 LGHNA and CDR2 YNFKEQ. This CDR3 has 15 amino acids. The J segment lost 5 bases and the V segment lost 2 bases, leaving 8 bases of the junction unmatched.